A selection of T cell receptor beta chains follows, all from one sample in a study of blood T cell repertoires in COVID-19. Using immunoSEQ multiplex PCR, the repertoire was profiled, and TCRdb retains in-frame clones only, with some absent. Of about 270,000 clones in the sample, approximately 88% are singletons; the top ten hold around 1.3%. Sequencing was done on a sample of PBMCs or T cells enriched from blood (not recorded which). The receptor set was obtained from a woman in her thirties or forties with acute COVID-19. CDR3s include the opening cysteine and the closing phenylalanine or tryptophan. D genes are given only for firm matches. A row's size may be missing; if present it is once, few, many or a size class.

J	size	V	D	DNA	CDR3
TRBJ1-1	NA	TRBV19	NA	TGTGCCAGCCGTAACAGAGCGAACACTGAAGCTTTCTTT	CASRNRANTEAFF
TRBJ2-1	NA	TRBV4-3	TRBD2	TGCGCCAGCAGTCCAGAGATTGCCGGTGGACTAGCGGGAGGCCAACACAATGAGCAGTTCTTC	CASSPEIAGGLAGGQHNEQFF
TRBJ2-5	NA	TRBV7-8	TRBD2	TGTGCCAGCAGCCAAGGACTAGCGGGAGTTCTTGAAGAGACCCAGTACTTC	CASSQGLAGVLEETQYF
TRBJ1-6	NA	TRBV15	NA	TGTGCCACCAGCAGGGATCCTATCGCCACAGGTTCCTATAATTCACCCCTCCACTTT	CATSRDPIATGSYNSPLHF
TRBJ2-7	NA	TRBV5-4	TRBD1	TGTGCCAGCAGCTGGACCGGGACAGGGGGCGAGCAGTACTTC	CASSWTGTGGEQYF
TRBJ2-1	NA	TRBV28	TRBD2	TGTGCCAGCAGTCCACCGACTAGCGGGAGACTCGATGAGCAGTTCTTC	CASSPPTSGRLDEQFF
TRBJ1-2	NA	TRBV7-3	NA	TGTGCCAGCAGCTTATCAGCTAACTATGGCTACACCTTC	CASSLSANYGYTF
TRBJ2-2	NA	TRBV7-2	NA	TGTGCCAGCAGCTTAGCGGGAGGCACCGGGGAGCTGTTTTTT	CASSLAGGTGELFF
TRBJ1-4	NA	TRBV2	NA	TGTGCCAGCCAGCGGGTCAAGAGCGAAAAACTGTTTTTT	CASQRVKSEKLFF
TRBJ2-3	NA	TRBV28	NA	TGTGCCAGCAGAGACAGTTTTAACACAGATACGCAGTATTTT	CASRDSFNTDTQYF
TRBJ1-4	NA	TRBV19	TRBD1	TGTGCCAGTAGTCGGGACAGGGAAGAAAAACTGTTTTTT	CASSRDREEKLFF
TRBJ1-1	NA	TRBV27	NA	TGTGCCAGCAGTTCGGGAAGAACCACTGAAGCTTTCTTT	CASSSGRTTEAFF
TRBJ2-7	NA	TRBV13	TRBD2	TGTGCCAGCAGCCTCCGAGTAGCGGGCCTCTACGAGCAGTACTTC	CASSLRVAGLYEQYF
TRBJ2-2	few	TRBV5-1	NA	TGCGCCAGCAGCTTGGAGCGCAGGAACACCGGGGAGCTGTTTTTT	CASSLERRNTGELFF
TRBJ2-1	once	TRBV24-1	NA	TGTGCCACCAGTGATTCCTATGTCGGTAGAATCAATGAGCAGTTCTTC	CATSDSYVGRINEQFF
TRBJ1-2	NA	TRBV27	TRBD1	TGTGCCAGCAGTCCAAGCGGACAGGCTAACTATGGCTACACCTTC	CASSPSGQANYGYTF
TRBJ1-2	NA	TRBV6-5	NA	TGTGCCAGCAGTTACTCATCGGGGGATGGCTACACCTTC	CASSYSSGDGYTF
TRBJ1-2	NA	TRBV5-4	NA	TGTGCCAGCAGGAGACAGGAGAGCGATGGCTACACCTTC	CASRRQESDGYTF
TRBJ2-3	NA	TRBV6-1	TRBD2	TGTGCCAGCAGTGAATACCCTAGCGGGAGTTACGGTACGCAGTATTTT	CASSEYPSGSYGTQYF
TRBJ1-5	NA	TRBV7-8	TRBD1	TGTGCCAGCAGCTCAGGACAGGGGGTTTGGAATCAGCCCCAGCATTTT	CASSSGQGVWNQPQHF
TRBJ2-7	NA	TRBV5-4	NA	TGTGCCAGCAGCTTGGGCTACAGCTACGAGCAGTACTTC	CASSLGYSYEQYF
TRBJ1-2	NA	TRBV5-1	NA	TGCGCCAGCAGCCCTTGGGGCTTGGAGGGCTACACCTTC	CASSPWGLEGYTF
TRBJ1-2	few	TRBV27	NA	TGTGCCAGCAGTTTGGCAGGGATTTATGGCTACACCTTC	CASSLAGIYGYTF
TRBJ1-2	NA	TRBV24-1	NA	TGTGCCACCAGTGATCACCGTGAGCCCCTTTATGGCTACACCTTC	CATSDHREPLYGYTF
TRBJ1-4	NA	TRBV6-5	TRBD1	TGTGCCAGCAGTTTAGACAGGGCTGGCGAAAAACTGTTTTTT	CASSLDRAGEKLFF
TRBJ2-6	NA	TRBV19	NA	TGTGCCAGTAGTGCCGACGGGGGCTCTGGGGCCAACGTCCTGACTTTC	CASSADGGSGANVLTF
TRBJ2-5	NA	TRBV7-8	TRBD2	TGTGCCAGCGAGGTAGCGGGATACCAAGAGACCCAGTACTTC	CASEVAGYQETQYF
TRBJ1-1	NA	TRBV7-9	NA	TGTGCCAGCAGCTTACTTGTTACTGGGGCAAACACTGAAGCTTTCTTT	CASSLLVTGANTEAFF
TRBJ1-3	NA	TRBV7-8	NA	TGTGCCAGCAGCTCTACCGCCCCTTCTGGAAACACCATATATTTT	CASSSTAPSGNTIYF
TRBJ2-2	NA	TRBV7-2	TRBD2	TGTGCCAGCAGCCTGTTCCTAGCGGGAGCCAACACCGGGGAGCTGTTTTTT	CASSLFLAGANTGELFF